The 27 T cell receptor beta chains given below trace back to one sample, sequenced in a study of cytomegalovirus exposure and HLA in healthy donors. Method: immunoSEQ multiplex PCR; TCRdb's copy keeps in-frame clones and lacks some. The repertoire holds more than 55,000 clones, with about 93% as singletons. Material for sequencing was PBMCs. These receptors all come from a man between 18 and 35 years old in good health and CMV-seronegative.

The chain is built from TRBV5-6 and TRBJ1-1; the match to TRBD1 covers 10 bases. CDR1 and CDR2 (germline): SGHDT, YYEEEE. V lost 0 bases to trimming and J lost 1 base; unmatched junction nucleotides: 12. The CDR3 is 19 residues long. CDR3 loop: CASSLVSRLGDRGNTEAFF. Here the CDR3 DNA reads TGTGCCAGCAGCTTGGTTTCGCGTTTGGGGGACAGGGGGAACACTGAAGCTTTCTTT.

The J gene is TRBJ2-3, the V gene TRBV25-1, with 12 bases aligning to TRBD1. The CDR3 has 18 amino acids. The germline CDR1 and CDR2 sequences are MGHDK and SYGVNS. V lost 2 bases to trimming and J lost 0 bases; unmatched junction nucleotides: 6. The CDR3 sequence is CASSEGVGQGASTDTQYF. CDR3 DNA sequence: TGTGCCAGCAGTGAAGGCGTGGGACAGGGGGCAAGCACAGATACGCAGTATTTT.

The J gene is TRBJ2-3, the V gene TRBV11-3; possibly TRBD2 for D (6 bases). The length of the CDR3 is 13 residues. Trimming took 3 bases from V and 6 from J, leaving 10 bases between them. Germline V gene sequence: CDR1 SGHNT, CDR2 YENEEA. The CDR3: CASSFEEGDTQYF. DNA for the CDR3: TGTGCCAGCAGCTTCGAGGAGGGGGATACGCAGTATTTT.

V is TRBV12-5 and J is TRBJ1-2; 7 nucleotides line up with TRBD1. Trimming took 2 bases from V and 7 from J; bases not matched to a gene: 4. CDR3 length equals 13 residues. The V gene's germline CDR1 is LGHNT and CDR2 FRNRAP. CDR3 coding DNA: TGTGCTAGTGGTTTGCCCAACAGGGGTGGCTACACCTTC. Translating it yields CASGLPNRGGYTF. Together with reference TRBV12-5 and TRBJ1-2, the CDR3 gives the full variable domain: DARVTQTPRHKVTEMGQEVTMRCQPILGHNTVFWYRQTMMQGLELLAYFRNRAPLDDSGMPKDRFSAEMPDATLATLKIQPSEPRDSAVYFCASGLPNRGGYTFGSGTRLTVV.

V usage is TRBV19 and J usage is TRBJ1-1; 7 bases are shared with TRBD1. This CDR3 contains 16 residues. J was trimmed by 5 bases and V by 4 bases; bases with no gene match: 13. Germline V lookup: CDR1 LNHDA, CDR2 SQIVND (reference sequence). This chain's CDR3 is CASSSTIGGSWTEAFF. CDR3 DNA: TGTGCCAGTAGTAGCACCATAGGGGGCTCTTGGACTGAAGCTTTCTTT.

The rearrangement joins TRBV18 to TRBJ2-2; tentatively, D is TRBD2 (5 bases). Trimming took 2 bases from V and 1 from J, leaving 11 bases between them. Germline CDR1 is KGHSH and CDR2 is LQKENI. The CDR3 runs 16 residues. This CDR3 reads CASSPSEGGNTGELFF. CDR3 in DNA: TGTGCCAGCTCACCAAGTGAAGGAGGGAACACCGGGGAGCTGTTTTTT. The full variable domain, completed using reference TRBV18 and TRBJ2-2, is NAGVMQNPRHLVRRRGQEARLRCSPMKGHSHVYWYRQLPEEGLKFMVYLQKENIIDESGMPKERFSAEFPKEGPSILRIQQVVRGDSAAYFCASSPSEGGNTGELFFGEGSRLTVL.

This clone showed up just once. The chain links TRBV6-1 to TRBJ2-1; a possible D gene is TRBD2 (6 bases). The CDR3 contains 15 residues. Trimming took off 6 bases at V and 1 base at J, with 13 bases between the two ends. Germline values: CDR1 MNHNS, CDR2 SASEGT. The CDR3 nucleotides read TGTGCCAGCAGGATCCGGGACTCATCCTACAATGAGCAGTTCTTC. Translating it yields CASRIRDSSYNEQFF.

The V call is TRBV4-2, the J call TRBJ2-1; TRBD2 agrees at 13 bases. The germline V gene has CDR1 LGHNA and CDR2 YNFKEQ. There are 15 residues in the CDR3. V dropped 4 bases and J dropped 7; count of bases not matched to a gene: 4. This CDR3 is CASSLGLAGANEQFF. The DNA for the CDR3 is TGTGCCAGCAGCCTCGGACTAGCGGGAGCGAATGAGCAGTTCTTC.

The J gene is TRBJ1-2, the V gene TRBV28; unclear D gene. Germline V CDR1 and CDR2: MDHEN, SYDVKM. There are 13 residues in the CDR3. V lost 3 bases and J lost 4, with 9 bases in between. The CDR3 nucleotides read TGTGCCAGCAGTTTGGCAGTTCTCTATGGCTACACCTTC. This sequence encodes CASSLAVLYGYTF.

The chain employs TRBV2 and TRBJ2-6; D not resolved. The V end lost 3 bases, the J end lost 4 bases, and 4 bases lay between the germline ends. The length of the CDR3 is 13 residues. Germline V gene data show CDR1 as SNHLY and CDR2 as FYNNEI. As DNA, the CDR3 is TGTGCCAGCAGTGATTCGGGGGCCAACGTCCTGACTTTC. It specifies CASSDSGANVLTF. The full variable domain, its missing parts supplied by reference TRBV2 and TRBJ2-6, is EPEVTQTPSHQVTQMGQEVILRCVPISNHLYFYWYRQILGQKVEFLVSFYNNEISEKSEIFDDQFSVERPDGSNFTLKIRSTKLEDSAMYFCASSDSGANVLTFGAGSRLTVL.

The V and J genes are TRBV12-5 and TRBJ2-1, with 7 bases matching TRBD1. The J segment lost 4 bases and the V segment lost 4 bases, leaving 10 bases of the junction unmatched. The CDR3 has 16 residues. CDR1 is LGHNT, CDR2 FRNRAP, per germline. The CDR3 loop is CASGSSPGGTYNEQFF. In DNA, the CDR3 is TGTGCTAGTGGTTCCTCACCAGGGGGAACGTACAATGAGCAGTTCTTC.

V is TRBV6-5 and J is TRBJ1-5, with D unresolved. Per germline, CDR1 MNHEY and CDR2 SVGAGI. This CDR3 spans 15 amino acids. Trimming took 0 bases from V and 6 from J, leaving 12 bases between them. CDR3 DNA sequence: TGTGCCAGCAGTTACTCGGGAGAATCGGGTCAGCCCCAGCATTTT. It encodes CASSYSGESGQPQHF.

CDR3 coding DNA: TGTGCCAGCAGCTTTCAGGGGGTCAATAATCAGCCCCAGCATTTT. Protein: CASSFQGVNNQPQHF. The chain uses TRBV5-5 and TRBJ1-5; 7 nucleotides match TRBD1. CDR3 length equals 15 residues. With 2 bases clipped from V and 4 bases from J, the junction kept 6 bases outside the gene matches. CDR1 and CDR2 (germline): SGHKS, YYEKEE (reference sequence).

The V call is TRBV29-1, the J call TRBJ1-1; the D gene is possibly TRBD1 (5 bases). This CDR3 is built from 13 residues. CDR1 is SQVTM, CDR2 ANQGSEA, per germline. Trimming stripped 0 bases from V and 3 bases from J, with 8 bases between. The CDR3 loop is CSVEEQVDTEAFF. CDR3 DNA: TGCAGCGTTGAAGAACAGGTGGACACTGAAGCTTTCTTT.

The J gene is TRBJ2-3, the V gene TRBV2, with 14 bases aligning to TRBD2. Germline values: CDR1 SNHLY, CDR2 FYNNEI. This CDR3 is built from 18 residues. J was trimmed by 2 bases and V by 6 bases; bases with no gene match: 10. The CDR3 region is CASRIGGLAGAATDTQYF. The CDR3 bases are TGTGCCAGCAGGATAGGGGGACTAGCGGGAGCGGCCACAGATACGCAGTATTTT.

The chain links TRBV10-1 to TRBJ2-7; D may be TRBD2 (6 bases). V lost 8 bases and J lost 5, with 10 bases in between. The CDR3 consists of 11 residues. Germline loops: CDR1 WNHNN, CDR2 SYGVQD (reference sequence). This chain's CDR3 is CASLTSNEQYF. The CDR3 nucleotides read TGCGCCAGCCTTACTAGCAACGAGCAGTACTTC.

The chain carries TRBV27 and TRBJ1-2, with a weak D call TRBD1 (6 bases). V was clipped by 3 bases and J by 8 bases, with 16 bases between them. Germline assignment: CDR1 MNHEY and CDR2 SMNVEV (reference sequence). CDR3 length: 14 residues. The CDR3 loop reads CASSFGGRGGGYTF. The CDR3 DNA sequence: TGTGCCAGCAGTTTCGGGGGGCGGGGAGGCGGCTACACCTTC.

The chain recombines TRBV5-1 with TRBJ2-7; TRBD2 is a possible D gene (5 bases). V was shortened by 0 bases and J by 5 bases, with 15 bases between the two germline ends. The CDR3 is 15 amino acids. Germline V gives CDR1 SGHRS, CDR2 YFSETQ. CDR3 bases: TGCGCCAGCAGCTTGGAGCCGGGGAAGGGAAACGAGCAGTACTTC. As protein: CASSLEPGKGNEQYF.

This chain connects TRBV27 to TRBJ2-2; 7 bases are shared with TRBD1. Germline CDR1 reads MNHEY; CDR2 reads SMNVEV (reference sequence). V gave up 4 bases and J gave up 1 base; unmatched junction bases: 9. The CDR3 covers 17 residues. CDR3 loop: CASSSIQGKGNTGELFF. CDR3 DNA: TGTGCCAGCAGTTCCATACAGGGGAAAGGGAACACCGGGGAGCTGTTTTTT.

As to this clone: The junction shows a germline mismatch at one end, possibly a read error. This sequence joins TRBV28 and TRBJ2-5, with D possibly being TRBD1 (5 bases). Per germline, CDR1 MDHEN and CDR2 SYDVKM. The CDR3 sequence is 15 residues long. The chain's CDR3 is CASTPSGGAQEAQYF. The CDR3 region has the DNA TGTGCCAGCACCCCGTCAGGTGGGGCACAAGAGGCCCAGTACTTC.

The J gene is TRBJ2-7, the V gene TRBV28; 9 bases match TRBD1. After removal of 9 bases from V and 4 bases from J, the junction contained 10 bases not matched to a gene. Germline lookup yields CDR1 MDHEN and CDR2 SYDVKM. This CDR3 comprises 14 residues. CDR3 sequence (DNA): TGTGCCAGTGGTCCTCACAGGGGGCGATACGAGCAGTACTTC. Protein sequence: CASGPHRGRYEQYF.

This clone occurred a few times. The J gene is TRBJ1-1, the V gene TRBV5-1; the D is unclear. CDR3 length: 13 residues. Germline CDR1 and CDR2: SGHRS and YFSETQ. The ends were cut back, 4 bases at V and 1 base at J, with 8 bases in the middle. CDR3 DNA sequence: TGCGCCAGCAGCACGCGACAGAACACTGAAGCTTTCTTT. Translated: CASSTRQNTEAFF.

This chain uses TRBV28 with TRBJ2-3; 9 bases align to TRBD2. In germline, CDR1 is MDHEN, CDR2 SYDVKM. The CDR3 is 12 residues long. After removal of 6 bases from V and 5 bases from J, the junction contained 0 bases not matched to a gene. DNA for the CDR3: TGTGCCAGCAGACTAGCGGGAGATACGCAGTATTTT. This sequence encodes CASRLAGDTQYF.

This sequence joins TRBV6-5 and TRBJ2-5, with TRBD1 matching 9 bases. The CDR3 loop spans 15 amino acids. Looked up from germline, CDR1 is MNHEY and CDR2 is SVGAGI. Unmatched junction bases numbered 6, after V lost 2 bases and J lost 5 bases. The CDR3 region is CASSYNRGPRETQYF. CDR3 DNA: TGTGCCAGCAGTTACAACAGGGGGCCGAGGGAGACCCAGTACTTC.

The genes are TRBV5-6 and TRBJ2-1, with 9 positions matching TRBD2. V was pared by 4 bases and J by 8 bases, with 10 bases of the junction left unmatched. Germline V CDR1 and CDR2: SGHDT, YYEEEE. This CDR3 has 15 residues. The CDR3, as DNA: TGTGCCAGCAGCACCGGGACTAGCTTTGTCGATGAGCAGTTCTTC. Protein: CASSTGTSFVDEQFF.

The chain links TRBV7-2 to TRBJ2-5; D uncertain. V lost 3 bases, J lost 7 bases, and 12 bases lay in between. The CDR3 spans 13 residues. Germline CDR1 reads SGHTA; CDR2 reads FQGNSA. CDR3 in DNA: TGTGCCAGCAGCTTGGCCTTGATTGGGACCCAGTACTTC. The encoded protein is CASSLALIGTQYF.

This chain links TRBV5-1 with TRBJ1-4; no clear D. CDR1 is SGHRS and CDR2 is YFSETQ in the germline V gene. Deletions cut 0 bases from V and 8 bases from J, with 14 bases between. CDR3 length equals 15 residues. The CDR3 DNA follows: TGCGCCAGCAGCTTGGGGTCTGGTCCAGGAGAAAAACTGTTTTTT. Its translation: CASSLGSGPGEKLFF.